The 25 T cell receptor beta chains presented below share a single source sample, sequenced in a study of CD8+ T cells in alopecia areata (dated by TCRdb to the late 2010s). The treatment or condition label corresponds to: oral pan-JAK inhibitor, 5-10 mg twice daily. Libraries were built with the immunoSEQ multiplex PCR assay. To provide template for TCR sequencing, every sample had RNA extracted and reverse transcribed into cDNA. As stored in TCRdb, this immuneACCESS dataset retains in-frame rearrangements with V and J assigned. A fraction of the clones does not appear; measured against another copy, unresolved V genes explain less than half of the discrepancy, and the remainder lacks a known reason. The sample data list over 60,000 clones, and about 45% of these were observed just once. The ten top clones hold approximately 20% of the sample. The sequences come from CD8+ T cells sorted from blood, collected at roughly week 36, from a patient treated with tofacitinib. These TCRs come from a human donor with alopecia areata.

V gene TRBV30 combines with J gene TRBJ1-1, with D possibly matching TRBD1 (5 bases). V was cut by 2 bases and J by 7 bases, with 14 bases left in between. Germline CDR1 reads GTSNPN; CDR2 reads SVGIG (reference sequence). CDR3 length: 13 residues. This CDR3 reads CAWSSGALDEAFF. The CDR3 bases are TGTGCCTGGAGTTCCGGGGCCTTAGATGAAGCTTTCTTT.

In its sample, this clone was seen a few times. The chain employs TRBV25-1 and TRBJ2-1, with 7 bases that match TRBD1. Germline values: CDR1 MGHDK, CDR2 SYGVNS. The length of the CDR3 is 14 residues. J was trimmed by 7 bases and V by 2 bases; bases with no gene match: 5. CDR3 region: CASSEGTVQNEQFF. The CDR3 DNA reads TGTGCCAGCAGTGAAGGGACAGTACAGAATGAGCAGTTCTTC.

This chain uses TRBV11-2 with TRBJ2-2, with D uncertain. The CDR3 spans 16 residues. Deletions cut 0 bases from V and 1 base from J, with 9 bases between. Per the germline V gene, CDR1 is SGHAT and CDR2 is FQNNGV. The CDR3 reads CASSLEPQKNTGELFF. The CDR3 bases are TGTGCCAGCAGCTTAGAACCTCAGAAGAACACCGGGGAGCTGTTTTTT.

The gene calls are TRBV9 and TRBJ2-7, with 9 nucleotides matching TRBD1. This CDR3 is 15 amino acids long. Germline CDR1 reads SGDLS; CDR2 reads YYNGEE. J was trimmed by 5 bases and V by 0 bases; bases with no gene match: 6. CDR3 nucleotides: TGTGCCAGCAGCGTAGGGGGACAGGGAAACGACGAGCAGTACTTC. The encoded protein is CASSVGGQGNDEQYF.

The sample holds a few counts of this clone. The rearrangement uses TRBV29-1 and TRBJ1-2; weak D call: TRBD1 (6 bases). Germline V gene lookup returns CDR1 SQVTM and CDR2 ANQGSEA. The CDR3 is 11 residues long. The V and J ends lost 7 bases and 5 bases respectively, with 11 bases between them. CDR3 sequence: CSARGLYGYTF. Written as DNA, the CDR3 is TGCAGCGCCAGGGGCCTTTATGGCTACACCTTC. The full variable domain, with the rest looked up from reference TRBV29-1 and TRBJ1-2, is SAVISQKPSRDICQRGTSLTIQCQVDSQVTMMFWYRQQPGQSLTLIATANQGSEATYESGFVIDKFPISRPNLTFSTLTVSNMSPEDSSIYLCSARGLYGYTFGSGTRLTVV.

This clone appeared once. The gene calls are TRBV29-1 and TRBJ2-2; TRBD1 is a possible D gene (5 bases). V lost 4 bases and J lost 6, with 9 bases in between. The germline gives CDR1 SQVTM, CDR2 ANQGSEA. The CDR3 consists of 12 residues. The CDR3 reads CSVAMGPGELFF. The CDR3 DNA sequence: TGCAGCGTTGCCATGGGGCCCGGGGAGCTGTTTTTT.

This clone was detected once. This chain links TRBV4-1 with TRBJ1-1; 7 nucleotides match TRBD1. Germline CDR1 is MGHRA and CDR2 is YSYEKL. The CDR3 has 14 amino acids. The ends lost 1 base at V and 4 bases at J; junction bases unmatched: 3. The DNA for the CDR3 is TGCGCCAGCAGCCAAGGACAGGGTGGCACTGAAGCTTTCTTT. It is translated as CASSQGQGGTEAFF.

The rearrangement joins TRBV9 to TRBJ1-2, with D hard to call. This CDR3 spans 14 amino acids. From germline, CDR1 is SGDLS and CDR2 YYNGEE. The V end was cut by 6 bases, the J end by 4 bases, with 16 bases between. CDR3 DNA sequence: TGTGCCAGCACCCCACGGCGGCAGACCTATGGCTACACCTTC. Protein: CASTPRRQTYGYTF.

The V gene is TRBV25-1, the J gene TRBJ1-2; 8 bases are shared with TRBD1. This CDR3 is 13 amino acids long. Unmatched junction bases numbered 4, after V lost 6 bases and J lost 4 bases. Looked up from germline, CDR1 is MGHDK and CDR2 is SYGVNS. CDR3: CASSVQGGYGYTF. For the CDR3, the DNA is TGTGCCAGCAGCGTACAGGGGGGCTATGGCTACACCTTC.

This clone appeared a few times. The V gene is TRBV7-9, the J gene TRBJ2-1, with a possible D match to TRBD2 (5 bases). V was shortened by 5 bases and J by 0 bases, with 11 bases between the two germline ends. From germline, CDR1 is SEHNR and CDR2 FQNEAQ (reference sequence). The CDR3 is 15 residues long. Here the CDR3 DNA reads TGTGCCAGCAGCGCAAGTGGGAGCTCCTACAATGAGCAGTTCTTC. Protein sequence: CASSASGSSYNEQFF.

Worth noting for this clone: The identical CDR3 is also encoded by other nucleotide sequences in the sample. DNA for the CDR3: TGTGCCTGGAGTGTAGGCTCTGGGGCCAACGTCCTGACTTTC. Its translation is CAWSVGSGANVLTF. V gene TRBV30 combines with J gene TRBJ2-6; D gene unclear. The V end was cut by 0 bases, the J end by 0 bases, with 3 bases between. Germline V gene data show CDR1 as GTSNPN and CDR2 as SVGIG (reference sequence). The CDR3 sequence is 14 residues long.

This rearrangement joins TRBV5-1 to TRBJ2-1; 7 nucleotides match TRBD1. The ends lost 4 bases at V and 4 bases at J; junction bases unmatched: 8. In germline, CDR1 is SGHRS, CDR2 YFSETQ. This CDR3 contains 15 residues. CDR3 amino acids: CASSPQGHTYNEQFF. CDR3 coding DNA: TGCGCCAGCAGCCCACAGGGGCATACTTACAATGAGCAGTTCTTC.

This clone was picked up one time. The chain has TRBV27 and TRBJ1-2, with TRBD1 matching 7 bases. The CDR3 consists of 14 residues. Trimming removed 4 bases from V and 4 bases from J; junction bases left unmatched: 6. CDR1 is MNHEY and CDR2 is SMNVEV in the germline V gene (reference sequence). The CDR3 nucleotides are TGTGCCAGCAGTTCCAGGGGGGAAGTCTATGGCTACACCTTC. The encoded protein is CASSSRGEVYGYTF.

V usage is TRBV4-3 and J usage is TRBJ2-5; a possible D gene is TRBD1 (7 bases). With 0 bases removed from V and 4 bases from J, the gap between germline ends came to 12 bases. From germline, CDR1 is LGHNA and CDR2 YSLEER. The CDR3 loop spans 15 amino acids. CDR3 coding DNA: TGCGCCAGCAGCCAAGATGGAGGGGGCAGAGAGACCCAGTACTTC. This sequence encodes CASSQDGGGRETQYF.

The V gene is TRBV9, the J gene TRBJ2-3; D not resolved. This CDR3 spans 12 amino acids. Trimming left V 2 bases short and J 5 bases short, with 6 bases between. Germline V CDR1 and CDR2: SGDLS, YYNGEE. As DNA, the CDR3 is TGTGCCAGCAGCGTCCTTGGAGATACGCAGTATTTT. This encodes CASSVLGDTQYF.

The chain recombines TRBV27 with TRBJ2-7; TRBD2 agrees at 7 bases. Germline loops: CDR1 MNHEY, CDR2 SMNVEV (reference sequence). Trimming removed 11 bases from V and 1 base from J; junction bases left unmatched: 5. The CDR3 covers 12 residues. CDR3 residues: CAGQLASYEQYF. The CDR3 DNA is TGTGCCGGCCAACTAGCGTCCTACGAGCAGTACTTC.

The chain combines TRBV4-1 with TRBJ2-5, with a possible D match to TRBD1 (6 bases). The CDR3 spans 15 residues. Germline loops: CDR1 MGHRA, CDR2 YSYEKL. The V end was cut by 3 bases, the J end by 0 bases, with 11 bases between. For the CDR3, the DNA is TGCGCCAGCAGCCAGGCCGGGACACACCAAGAGACCCAGTACTTC. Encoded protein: CASSQAGTHQETQYF.

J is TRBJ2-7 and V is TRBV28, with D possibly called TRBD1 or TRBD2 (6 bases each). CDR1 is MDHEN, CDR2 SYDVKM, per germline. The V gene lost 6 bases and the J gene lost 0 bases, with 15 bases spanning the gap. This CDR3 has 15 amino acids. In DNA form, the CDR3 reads TGTGCCAGCAGCGAGCGAGGGGGGTTCTCCTACGAGCAGTACTTC. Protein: CASSERGGFSYEQYF.

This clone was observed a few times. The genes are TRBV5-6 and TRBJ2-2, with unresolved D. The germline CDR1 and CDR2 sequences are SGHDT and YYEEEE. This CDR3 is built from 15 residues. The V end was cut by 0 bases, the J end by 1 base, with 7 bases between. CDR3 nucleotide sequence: TGTGCCAGCAGCTTGGTGGCAGGGAACACCGGGGAGCTGTTTTTT. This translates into CASSLVAGNTGELFF.

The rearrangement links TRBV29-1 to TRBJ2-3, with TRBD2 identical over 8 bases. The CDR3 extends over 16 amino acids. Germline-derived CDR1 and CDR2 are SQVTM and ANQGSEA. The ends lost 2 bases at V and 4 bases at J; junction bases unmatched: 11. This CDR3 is CSVESPAGGLPDTQYF. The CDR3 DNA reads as TGCAGCGTTGAAAGCCCGGCGGGAGGTCTGCCAGATACGCAGTATTTT.

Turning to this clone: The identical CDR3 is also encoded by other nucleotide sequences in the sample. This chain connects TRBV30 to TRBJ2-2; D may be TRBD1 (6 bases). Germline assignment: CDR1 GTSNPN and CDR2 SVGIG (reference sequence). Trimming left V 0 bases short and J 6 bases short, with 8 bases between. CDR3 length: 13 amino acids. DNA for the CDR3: TGTGCCTGGAGTGTAGGGGGACCCGGGGAGCTGTTTTTT. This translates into CAWSVGGPGELFF.

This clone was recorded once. The CDR3 nucleotides read TGCGCCAGCAGTCCGGGACAGCGAACCGATGAGCAGTTCTTC. Translation gives CASSPGQRTDEQFF. The chain is built from TRBV10-2 and TRBJ2-1, with TRBD1 matching over 7 bases. Per germline, CDR1 WSHSY and CDR2 SAAADI. V lost 5 bases to trimming and J lost 8 bases; unmatched junction nucleotides: 9. The CDR3 covers 14 residues.

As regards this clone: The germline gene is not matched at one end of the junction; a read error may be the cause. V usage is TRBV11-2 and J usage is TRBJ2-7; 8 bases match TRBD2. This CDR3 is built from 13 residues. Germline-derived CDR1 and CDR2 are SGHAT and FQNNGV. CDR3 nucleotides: TGTGCCAGCAGACCCGGGGGGGCTATAGCTACTTCCTTC. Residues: CASRPGGAIATSF.

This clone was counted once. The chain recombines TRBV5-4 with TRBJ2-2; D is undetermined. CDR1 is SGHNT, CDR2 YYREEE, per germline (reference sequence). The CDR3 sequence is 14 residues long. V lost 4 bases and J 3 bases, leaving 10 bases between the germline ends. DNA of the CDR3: TGTGCCAGCAGCCCAACGGCGGACACCGGGGAGCTGTTTTTT. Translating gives CASSPTADTGELFF. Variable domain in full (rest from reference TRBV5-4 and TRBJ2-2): ETGVTQSPTHLIKTRGQQVTLRCSSQSGHNTVSWYQQALGQGPQFIFQYYREEENGRGNFPPRFSGLQFPNYSSELNVNALELDDSALYLCASSPTADTGELFFGEGSRLTVL.

Here the CDR3 reads CASSPRDRSYEQYF. The CDR3 coding sequence is TGTGCCAGCAGCCCCCGGGATCGTTCCTACGAGCAGTACTTC. J is TRBJ2-7 and V is TRBV7-2; D possibly corresponds to TRBD2 (5 bases). The V and J ends lost 5 bases and 1 base respectively, with 12 bases between them. From germline, CDR1 is SGHTA and CDR2 FQGNSA. This CDR3 has 14 residues.